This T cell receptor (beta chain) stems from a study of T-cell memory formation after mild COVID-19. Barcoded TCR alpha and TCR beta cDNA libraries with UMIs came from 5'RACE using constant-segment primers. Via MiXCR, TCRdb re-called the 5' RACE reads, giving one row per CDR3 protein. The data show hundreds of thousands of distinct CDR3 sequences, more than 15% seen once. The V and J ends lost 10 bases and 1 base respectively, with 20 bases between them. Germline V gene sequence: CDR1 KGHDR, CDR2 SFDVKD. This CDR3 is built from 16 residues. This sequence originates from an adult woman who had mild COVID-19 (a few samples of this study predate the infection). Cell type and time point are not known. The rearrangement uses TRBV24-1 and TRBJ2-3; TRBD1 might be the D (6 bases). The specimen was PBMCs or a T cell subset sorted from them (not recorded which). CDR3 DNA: TGTGCCACTTCGACATACAGGGAGATGGGCACAGATACGCAGTATTTT. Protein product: CATSTYREMGTDTQYF.